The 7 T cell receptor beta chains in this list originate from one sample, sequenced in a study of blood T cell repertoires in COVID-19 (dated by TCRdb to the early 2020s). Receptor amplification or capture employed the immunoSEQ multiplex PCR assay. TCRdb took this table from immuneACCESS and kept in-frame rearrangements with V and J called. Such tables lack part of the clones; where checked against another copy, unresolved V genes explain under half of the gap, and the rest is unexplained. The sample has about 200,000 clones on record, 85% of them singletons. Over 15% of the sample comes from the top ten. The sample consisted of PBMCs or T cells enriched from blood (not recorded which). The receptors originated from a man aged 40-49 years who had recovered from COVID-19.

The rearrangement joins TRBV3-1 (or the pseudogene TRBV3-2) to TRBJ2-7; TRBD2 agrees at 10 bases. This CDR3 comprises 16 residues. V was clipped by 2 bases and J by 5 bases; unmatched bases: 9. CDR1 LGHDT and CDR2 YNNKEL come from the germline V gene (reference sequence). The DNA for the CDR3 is TGTGCCAGCAGCCAATCACTAGCGGGATTAGGGAACGAGCAGTACTTC. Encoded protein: CASSQSLAGLGNEQYF.

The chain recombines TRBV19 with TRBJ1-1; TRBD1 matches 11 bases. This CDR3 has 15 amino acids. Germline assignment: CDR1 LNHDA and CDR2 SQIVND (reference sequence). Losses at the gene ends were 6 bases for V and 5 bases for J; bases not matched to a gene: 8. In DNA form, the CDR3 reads TGTGCCAGTAGACGTGGACAGGGGGCAGGTACTGAAGCTTTCTTT. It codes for CASRRGQGAGTEAFF.

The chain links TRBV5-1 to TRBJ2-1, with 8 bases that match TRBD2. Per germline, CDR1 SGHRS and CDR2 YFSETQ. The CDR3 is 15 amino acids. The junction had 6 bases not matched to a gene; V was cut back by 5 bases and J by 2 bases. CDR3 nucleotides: TGCGCCAGCAGATCCATAGCGGGAACCTACAATGAGCAGTTCTTC. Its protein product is CASRSIAGTYNEQFF.

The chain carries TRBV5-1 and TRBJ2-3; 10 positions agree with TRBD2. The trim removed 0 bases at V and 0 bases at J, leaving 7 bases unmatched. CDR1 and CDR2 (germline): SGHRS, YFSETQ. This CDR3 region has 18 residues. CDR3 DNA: TGCGCCAGCAGCTTGGTTCCTAGGACTAGCGGTAGCACAGATACGCAGTATTTT. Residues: CASSLVPRTSGSTDTQYF. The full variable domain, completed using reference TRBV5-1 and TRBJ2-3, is KAGVTQTPRYLIKTRGQQVTLSCSPISGHRSVSWYQQTPGQGLQFLFEYFSETQRNKGNFPGRFSGRQFSNSRSEMNVSTLELGDSALYLCASSLVPRTSGSTDTQYFGPGTRLTVL.

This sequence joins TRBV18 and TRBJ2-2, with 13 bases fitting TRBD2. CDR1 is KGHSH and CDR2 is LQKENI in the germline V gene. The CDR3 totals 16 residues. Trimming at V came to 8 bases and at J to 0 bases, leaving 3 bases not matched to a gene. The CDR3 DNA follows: TGTGCCAGCAGACTAGCGGGAGGAACGAACACCGGGGAGCTGTTTTTT. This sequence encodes CASRLAGGTNTGELFF.

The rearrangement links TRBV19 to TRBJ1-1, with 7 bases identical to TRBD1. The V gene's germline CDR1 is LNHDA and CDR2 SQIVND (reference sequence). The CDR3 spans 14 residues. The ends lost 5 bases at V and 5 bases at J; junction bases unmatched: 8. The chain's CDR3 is CASSQKTGNTEAFF. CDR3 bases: TGTGCCAGTAGTCAAAAGACAGGGAATACTGAAGCTTTCTTT.

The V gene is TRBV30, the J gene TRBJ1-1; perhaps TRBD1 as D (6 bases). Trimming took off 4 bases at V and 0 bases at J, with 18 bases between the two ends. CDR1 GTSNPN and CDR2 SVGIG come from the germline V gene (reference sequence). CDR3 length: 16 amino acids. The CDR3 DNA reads TGTGCCTGGACTACCCCGTTGACAGGTATGAACACTGAAGCTTTCTTT. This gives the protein CAWTTPLTGMNTEAFF.